This TCR beta chain comes out of a study of STAT5B mutations in CD4+ large granular lymphocyte leukemia. Libraries were prepared by immunoSEQ multiplex PCR; TCRdb keeps only in-frame clonotypes and omits some of them. This sample has about 38,000 clones, with 65% to 90% found just once. CDR1 SGHVS and CDR2 FNYEAQ come from the germline V gene. This CDR3 spans 13 amino acids. Between the trimmed V and J ends, which lost 5 bases and 7 bases, there was a span of 13 bases. Findings of the study overall: Main leukemic clonotypes were patient-specific, but approximately 25% appeared at low frequency elsewhere. Patient CD4-sorted repertoires stayed more clonal than healthy ones after leukemic-clone removal.

This clone was picked up a small number of times. Its antigen is unknown. This chain uses TRBV7-6 with TRBJ2-3; D is unclear. Sequenced: CD4+ T cells from blood buffy coats. The source is a human donor in good health. The CDR3: CASSPLSGHTQYF. CDR3 DNA sequence: TGTGCCAGCAGCCCTCTCTCAGGACATACGCAGTATTTT.